This T cell receptor (beta chain) was found in a study of CD8 T cells in ankylosing spondylitis. The study's findings and limits: Within matched ankylosing spondylitis synovial fluid, disease-linked clones were reportedly significantly enriched. Earlier work had already found some motif variants in reactive arthritis synovial fluid and blood. Ankylosing spondylitis blood appeared to carry a characteristic TCR beta motif of roughly eight highly homologous variants.

Quantitative molecular-barcoded 5'-RACE generated the TCR beta libraries. A single record per CDR3 protein comes from TCRdb applying MiXCR to the 5' RACE reads. The profile shows over 700,000 distinct CDR3 sequences, under 20% of them singletons. For this clonotype: Its antigen remains unidentified.

The germline gives CDR1 SGHDN, CDR2 FVKESK. The V end lost 4 bases, the J end lost 5 bases, and 12 bases lay between the germline ends. The CDR3 has 13 residues. The V gene is TRBV14, the J gene TRBJ2-7; D is unclear. The sample comprised blood, either unsorted or a sorted T cell fraction (not recorded which). This receptor was obtained from a male donor with ankylosing spondylitis. CDR3 region: CASSPLSVNEQYF. The CDR3 DNA reads as TGTGCCAGCAGCCCTCTCTCCGTAAACGAGCAGTACTTC. Looking up the rest from reference TRBV14 and TRBJ2-7 gives the full variable domain: EAGVTQFPSHSVIEKGQTVTLRCDPISGHDNLYWYRRVMGKEIKFLLHFVKESKQDESGMPNNRFLAERTGGTYSTLKVQPAELEDSGVYFCASSPLSVNEQYFGPGTRLTVT.